This T cell receptor (beta chain) was sequenced for a study of cytomegalovirus exposure and HLA in healthy donors. Whole-study context: Some 85 million unique TCRs from HLA-typed donors were held in an early data release.

Whole-study findings and limits: As a later analysis showed, a missense DCLRE1C variant was linked to trimming of TCR beta V- and J-genes.

This CDR3 has 15 residues. Germline V gives CDR1 SEHNR, CDR2 FQNEAQ (reference sequence). Unmatched junction bases numbered 8, after V lost 5 bases and J lost 3 bases. Primers included in the PCR were 60 Vbeta and 13 Jbeta primers. In the original workflow: In a later analysis, of tens of millions of unique beta chains, 9 million to 11 million appeared in at least two donors. Clones were sequenced by immunoSEQ multiplex PCR, and TCRdb holds only the in-frame ones, with some missing. V and J calls and clone size are copied from that table; D and trimming were computed from the DNA. The sample includes roughly 220,000 clones, around 85% of them seen just once. As for this clone: Its antigen is currently unknown.

The chain couples TRBV7-9 to TRBJ1-2; 8 bases line up with TRBD1. The receptor's source is a man aged 45-60 years in good health and CMV-seronegative. Sequenced sample: PBMCs. The chain's CDR3 is CASSLSPTGDYGYTF. The CDR3, as DNA: TGTGCCAGCAGCCTATCCCCGACAGGGGACTATGGCTACACCTTC.